What follows are 28 T cell receptor beta chains derived from one specimen sequenced in a study of vaccination and CD4 T cells after COVID-19. TCRdb recomputed calls from the PCR reads with MiXCR, one row per CDR3 protein. The sample lists tens of thousands of distinct CDR3 sequences, around 49% occurring once. The starting material was CD4+ T cells from blood, obtained before SARS-CoV-2 vaccination. Every receptor here comes from a human donor who had recovered from COVID-19.

The V and J genes are TRBV7-2 and TRBJ1-1; unclear D gene. Trimming left V 0 bases short and J 5 bases short, with 10 bases between. In germline, CDR1 is SGHTA, CDR2 FQGNSA. The CDR3 runs 14 residues. CDR3 bases: TGTGCCAGCAGCTTAGCCGGCAGAACGACTGAAGCTTTCTTT. This gives the protein CASSLAGRTTEAFF.

The V gene is TRBV7-3, the J gene TRBJ2-7; D unresolved. The CDR3 has 14 residues. The V end lost 3 bases, the J end lost 3 bases, and 12 bases lay between the germline ends. Per germline, CDR1 SGHTA and CDR2 FQGTGA. CDR3 sequence: CASSLGGLGYEQYF. For the CDR3, the DNA is TGTGCCAGCAGCTTGGGTGGGCTTGGCTACGAGCAGTACTTC.

This chain joins TRBV20-1 and TRBJ1-1, with D hard to call. Germline V gives CDR1 DFQATT, CDR2 SNEGSKA (reference sequence). There are 14 residues in the CDR3. V was trimmed by 6 bases and J by 0 bases, leaving 14 bases between them. As DNA, the CDR3 is TGCAGTGCCGTAGCGACTTATCTGAACACTGAAGCTTTCTTT. Encoded protein: CSAVATYLNTEAFF.

V is TRBV15 and J is TRBJ1-5; D gene ambiguous. CDR1 and CDR2 from the germline V gene are LNHNV and YYDKDF (reference sequence). Trimming shortened V by 0 bases and J by 7 bases, and 10 bases separated the two germline ends. The CDR3 has 14 residues. The CDR3, as DNA: TGTGCCACCAGCAGAGATAAAACGGACCAGCCCCAGCATTTT. It codes for CATSRDKTDQPQHF.

The chain is built from TRBV6-2 or TRBV6-3 and TRBJ2-5; 7 positions match TRBD1. The CDR3 totals 15 residues. Germline V gene sequence: CDR1 MNHEY, CDR2 SVGEGT. The V segment lost 4 bases and the J segment 4 bases; nucleotides outside the gene matches: 9. The CDR3 sequence is CASSFGQEVAETQYF. The CDR3 nucleotides read TGTGCCAGCAGTTTTGGACAGGAGGTAGCAGAGACCCAGTACTTC.

This chain connects TRBV7-2 to TRBJ2-5, with TRBD2 matching over 11 bases. V was clipped by 5 bases and J by 4 bases; unmatched bases: 9. CDR3 length: 16 amino acids. CDR1 SGHTA and CDR2 FQGNSA come from the germline V gene. The CDR3: CASSREASGGRETQYF. CDR3 nucleotides: TGTGCCAGCAGCCGTGAGGCTAGCGGGGGGAGAGAGACCCAGTACTTC.

This rearrangement joins TRBV2 to TRBJ2-1; D gene uncertain. Germline CDR1 and CDR2: SNHLY and FYNNEI. The CDR3 has 13 residues. Between the trimmed V and J ends, which lost 7 bases and 6 bases, there was a span of 13 bases. The CDR3 region has the DNA TGTGCCAGCACCCCCCGGCCGGTCAATGAGCAGTTCTTC. Its translation: CASTPRPVNEQFF.

This rearrangement joins TRBV7-3 to TRBJ2-4; possible D gene TRBD1, 5 bases. Germline V lookup: CDR1 SGHTA, CDR2 FQGTGA. The V gene lost 5 bases and the J gene lost 7 bases, with 12 bases spanning the gap. CDR3 length: 13 residues. CDR3 loop: CASSPAGNNIQYF. In DNA form, the CDR3 reads TGTGCCAGCAGCCCGGCAGGGAATAACATTCAGTACTTC. Based on the CDR3 plus reference TRBV7-3 and TRBJ2-4, the full variable domain is GAGVSQTPSNKVTEKGKYVELRCDPISGHTALYWYRQSLGQGPEFLIYFQGTGAADDSGLPNDRFFAVRPEGSVSTLKIQRTERGDSAVYLCASSPAGNNIQYFGAGTRLSVL.

V and J are TRBV6-5 and TRBJ2-3; TRBD1 might be the D (5 bases). Germline values: CDR1 MNHEY, CDR2 SVGAGI. V was pared by 0 bases and J by 6 bases, with 16 bases between. This CDR3 is built from 16 residues. CDR3 region: CASSYSPAPAGDTQYF. CDR3 DNA: TGTGCCAGCAGTTACTCTCCGGCCCCCGCAGGGGATACGCAGTATTTT.

The chain employs TRBV12-3 or TRBV12-4 and TRBJ2-1; a possible D gene is TRBD2 (5 bases). There are 12 residues in the CDR3. V was cut by 7 bases and J by 9 bases, with 13 bases left in between. CDR3 sequence: CASTRNRGEQFF. The CDR3 DNA is TGTGCCAGCACCCGGAATCGGGGTGAGCAGTTCTTC.

The chain employs TRBV28 and TRBJ2-2; a possible D gene is TRBD2 (5 bases). The length of the CDR3 is 13 residues. V lost 5 bases to trimming and J lost 10 bases, with 14 bases between them. The germline CDR1 and CDR2 sequences are MDHEN and SYDVKM. The CDR3 DNA reads as TGTGCCAGCAGTCCTTTAGACGGGGAGGAGCTGTTTTTT. Protein: CASSPLDGEELFF.

This chain joins TRBV7-3 and TRBJ2-5; 9 bases align to TRBD2. The CDR3 covers 16 residues. The germline V gene has CDR1 SGHTA and CDR2 FQGTGA. After removal of 2 bases from V and 5 bases from J, the junction contained 9 bases not matched to a gene. CDR3 in amino acids: CASSLLPSGTAETQYF. Here the CDR3 DNA reads TGTGCCAGCAGCTTACTGCCTAGCGGGACGGCCGAGACCCAGTACTTC.

V usage is TRBV7-6 and J usage is TRBJ2-7; no definite D call. Trimming removed 5 bases at V and 6 bases at J, with 11 bases between. Germline-derived CDR1 and CDR2 are SGHVS and FNYEAQ. CDR3 size: 12 residues. CDR3 in DNA: TGTGCCAGCAGCCGGACGAAATCCGAGCAGTACTTC. It encodes CASSRTKSEQYF.

This clonotype was seen a single time. V is TRBV10-3 and J is TRBJ2-7; D is uncertain. Germline values: CDR1 ENHRY, CDR2 SYGVKD. There are 12 residues in the CDR3. The germline V and J ends were trimmed by 0 bases and 4 bases, with 4 bases remaining between them. The CDR3, as DNA: TGTGCCATCAGTGAGTCAACGTACGAGCAGTACTTC. It encodes CAISESTYEQYF.

The V and J genes are TRBV20-1 and TRBJ2-5; no firm D call. Trimming cost V 0 bases and J 2 bases, with 10 bases left between them. Germline V gene lookup returns CDR1 DFQATT and CDR2 SNEGSKA (reference sequence). CDR3 length equals 14 residues. The CDR3 here is CSARDSVKQETQYF. CDR3 DNA: TGCAGTGCTAGAGATTCAGTAAAACAAGAGACCCAGTACTTC.

The gene calls are TRBV2 and TRBJ1-1; D uncertain. The CDR3 is 13 residues long. The V end was cut by 6 bases, the J end by 0 bases, with 8 bases between. Germline V gene data show CDR1 as SNHLY and CDR2 as FYNNEI. CDR3 sequence reads: CASSGLLNTEAFF. CDR3 in DNA: TGTGCCAGCAGCGGTCTACTGAACACTGAAGCTTTCTTT.

V is TRBV21-1 and J is TRBJ2-7; the table names TRBD1, a call not compared with the DNA. TRBV21-1 is a pseudogene locus. The CDR3 length is 14 residues. CDR3 loop: CASRCWGASYEQYF. Here the CDR3 DNA reads TGTGCCAGCAGATGTTGGGGGGCCTCCTACGAGCAGTACTTC.

The rearrangement uses TRBV28 and TRBJ2-7; 8 nucleotides align to TRBD1. V lost 6 bases and J lost 3; bases outside the gene matches: 4. This CDR3 has 13 amino acids. Germline V lookup: CDR1 MDHEN, CDR2 SYDVKM. The CDR3 protein is CASRLTGDYEQYF. The CDR3 bases are TGTGCCAGCAGATTGACAGGGGACTACGAGCAGTACTTC.

V gene TRBV19 combines with J gene TRBJ2-2, with 8 bases that match TRBD2. The length of the CDR3 is 16 residues. J was trimmed by 2 bases and V by 7 bases; bases with no gene match: 9. CDR1 and CDR2 from the germline V gene are LNHDA and SQIVND (reference sequence). The CDR3 is CASTMFSGSNTGELFF. In nucleotides, the CDR3 is TGTGCCAGTACCATGTTCAGCGGGAGTAACACCGGGGAGCTGTTTTTT.

The chain uses TRBV2 and TRBJ1-1; D not resolved. The CDR3 sequence is 13 residues long. Trimming pared 6 bases from V and 2 bases from J, leaving 10 bases between. From germline, CDR1 is SNHLY and CDR2 FYNNEI. In DNA form, the CDR3 reads TGTGCCAGCAGAAAGGAAATCAACACTGAAGCTTTCTTT. It translates to CASRKEINTEAFF.

The chain carries TRBV20-1 and TRBJ1-1; no clear D gene. The germline V gene encodes CDR1 DFQATT and CDR2 SNEGSKA (reference sequence). V was trimmed by 4 bases and J by 1 base, leaving 4 bases between them. CDR3 size: 11 residues. In DNA, the CDR3 is TGCAGTGCTACAGGGAACACTGAAGCTTTCTTT. Protein sequence: CSATGNTEAFF.

The chain uses TRBV28 and TRBJ1-2; possible D gene TRBD1, 5 bases. There are 13 residues in the CDR3. Trimming took 7 bases from V and 7 from J, leaving 16 bases between them. The germline gives CDR1 MDHEN, CDR2 SYDVKM. The CDR3 region is CASTAPQGFGYTF. In nucleotides, the CDR3 is TGTGCCAGCACCGCTCCCCAGGGTTTTGGCTACACCTTC.

This chain joins TRBV5-1 and TRBJ2-7, with TRBD2 matching 7 bases. This CDR3 has 15 amino acids. The V gene end was trimmed by 3 bases and the J gene end by 4 bases; junction bases not matched to a gene: 10. Per the germline V gene, CDR1 is SGHRS and CDR2 is YFSETQ. The CDR3 loop reads CASSSSGGRGYEQYF. The CDR3 region has the DNA TGCGCCAGCAGCTCCTCGGGCGGGAGAGGTTACGAGCAGTACTTC.

This chain uses TRBV28 with TRBJ1-6; no reliable D call. The CDR3 has 15 residues. Trimming cost V 0 bases and J 5 bases, with 8 bases left between them. Germline CDR1 and CDR2: MDHEN and SYDVKM. The CDR3 sequence is CASSLWSQDNSPLHF. Written as DNA, the CDR3 is TGTGCCAGCAGTTTATGGTCGCAGGATAATTCACCCCTCCACTTT.

CDR3 region: CASTLGGQGMETQYF. CDR3 DNA: TGTGCCAGTACCCTAGGGGGCCAAGGGATGGAGACCCAGTACTTC. This chain links TRBV19 with TRBJ2-5; 7 positions agree with TRBD1. V shed 7 bases and J 5 bases; nucleotides not matched to a gene: 13. CDR3 length equals 15 residues. In germline, CDR1 is LNHDA, CDR2 SQIVND (reference sequence).

This clonotype was recorded a few times. This chain links TRBV20-1 with TRBJ2-3, with 11 bases aligning to TRBD2. Germline loops: CDR1 DFQATT, CDR2 SNEGSKA (reference sequence). V lost 5 bases and J lost 2; bases outside the gene matches: 6. The CDR3 has 15 residues. The CDR3 sequence: CSARGTSGLTDTQYF. CDR3 nucleotide sequence: TGCAGTGCTCGGGGGACTAGCGGACTCACAGATACGCAGTATTTT.

This clonotype appeared a few times. The gene calls are TRBV19 and TRBJ2-3, with a possible D match to TRBD1 (6 bases). The V end lost 10 bases, the J end lost 1 base, and 12 bases lay between the germline ends. This CDR3 is 13 amino acids long. Germline CDR1 is LNHDA and CDR2 is SQIVND (reference sequence). The DNA for the CDR3 is TGTGCCATGAGGGACATGCGCACAGATACGCAGTATTTT. Its protein is CAMRDMRTDTQYF.

This sequence joins TRBV24-1 and TRBJ1-2; TRBD1 is a possible D gene (5 bases). Looked up from germline, CDR1 is KGHDR and CDR2 is SFDVKD. This CDR3 is built from 12 residues. The V and J ends lost 3 bases and 9 bases respectively, with 10 bases between them. The CDR3, as DNA: TGTGCCACCAGTGATCGGGGGTTGCGCTACACCTTC. Translating gives CATSDRGLRYTF.